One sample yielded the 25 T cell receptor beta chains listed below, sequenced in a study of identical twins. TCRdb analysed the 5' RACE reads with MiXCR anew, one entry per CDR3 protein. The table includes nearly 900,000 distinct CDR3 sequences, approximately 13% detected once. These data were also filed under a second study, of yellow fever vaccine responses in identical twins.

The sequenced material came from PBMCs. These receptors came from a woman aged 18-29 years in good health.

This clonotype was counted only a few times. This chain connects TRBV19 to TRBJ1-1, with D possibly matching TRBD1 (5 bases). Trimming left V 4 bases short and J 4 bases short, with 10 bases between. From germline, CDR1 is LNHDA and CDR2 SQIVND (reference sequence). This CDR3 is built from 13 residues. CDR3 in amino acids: CASSTVGGTEAFF. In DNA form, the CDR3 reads TGTGCCAGTAGTACAGTCGGGGGCACTGAAGCTTTCTTT. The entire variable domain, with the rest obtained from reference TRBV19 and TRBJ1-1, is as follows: DGGITQSPKYLFRKEGQNVTLSCEQNLNHDAMYWYRQDPGQGLRLIYYSQIVNDFQKGDIAEGYSVSREKKESFPLTVTSAQKNPTAFYLCASSTVGGTEAFFGQGTRLTVV.

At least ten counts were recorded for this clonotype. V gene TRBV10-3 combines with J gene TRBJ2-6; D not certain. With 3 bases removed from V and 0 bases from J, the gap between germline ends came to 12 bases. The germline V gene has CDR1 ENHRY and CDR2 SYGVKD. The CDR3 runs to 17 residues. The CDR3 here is CAISDSPGPSGANVLTF. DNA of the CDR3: TGTGCCATCAGTGACAGTCCCGGGCCCTCTGGGGCCAACGTCCTGACTTTC.

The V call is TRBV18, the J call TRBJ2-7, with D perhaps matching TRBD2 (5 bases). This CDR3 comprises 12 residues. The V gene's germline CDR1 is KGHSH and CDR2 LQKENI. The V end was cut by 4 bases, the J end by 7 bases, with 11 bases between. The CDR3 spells CASSRSTGEQYF. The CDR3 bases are TGTGCCAGCTCACGTTCGACGGGAGAGCAGTACTTC.

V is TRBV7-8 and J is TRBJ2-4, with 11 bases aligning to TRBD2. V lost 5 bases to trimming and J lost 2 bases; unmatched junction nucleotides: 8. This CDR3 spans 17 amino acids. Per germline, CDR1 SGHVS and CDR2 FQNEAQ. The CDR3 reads CASSDETSGSSKNIQYF. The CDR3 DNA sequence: TGTGCCAGCAGCGATGAAACTAGCGGGAGCTCCAAAAACATTCAGTACTTC.

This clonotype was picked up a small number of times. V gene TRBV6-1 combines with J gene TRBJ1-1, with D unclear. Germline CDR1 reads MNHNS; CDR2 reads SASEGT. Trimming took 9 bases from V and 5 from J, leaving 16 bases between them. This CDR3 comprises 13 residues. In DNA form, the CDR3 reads TGTGCCAGTAATACAGAGGGAGGGACTGAAGCTTTCTTT. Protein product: CASNTEGGTEAFF.

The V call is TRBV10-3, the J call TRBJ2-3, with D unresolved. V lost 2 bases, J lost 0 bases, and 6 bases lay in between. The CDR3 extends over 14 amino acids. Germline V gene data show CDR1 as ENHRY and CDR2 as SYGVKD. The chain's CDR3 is CAISEGYSTDTQYF. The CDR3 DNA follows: TGTGCCATCAGTGAGGGATATAGCACAGATACGCAGTATTTT.

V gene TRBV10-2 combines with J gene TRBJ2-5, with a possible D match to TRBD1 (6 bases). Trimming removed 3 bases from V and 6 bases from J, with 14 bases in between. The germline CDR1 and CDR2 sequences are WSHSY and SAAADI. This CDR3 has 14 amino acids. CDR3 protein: CASSDGSQGKTQYF. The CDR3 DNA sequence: TGCGCCAGCAGTGATGGTAGCCAGGGGAAGACCCAGTACTTC.

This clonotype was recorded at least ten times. The CDR3: CATSARTPNEQFF. The CDR3 nucleotides read TGTGCCACCAGTGCGCGGACCCCCAATGAGCAGTTCTTC. The chain employs TRBV24-1 and TRBJ2-1, with D unresolved. Germline-derived CDR1 and CDR2 are KGHDR and SFDVKD. Trimming pared 5 bases from V and 6 bases from J, leaving 10 bases between. The CDR3 loop spans 13 amino acids.

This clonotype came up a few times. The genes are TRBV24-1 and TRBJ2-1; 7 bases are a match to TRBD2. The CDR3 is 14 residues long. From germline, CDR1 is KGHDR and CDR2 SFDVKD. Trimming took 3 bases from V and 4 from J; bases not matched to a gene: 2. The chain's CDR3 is CATSDGGSYNEQFF. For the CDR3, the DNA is TGTGCCACCAGTGATGGCGGGAGTTACAATGAGCAGTTCTTC.

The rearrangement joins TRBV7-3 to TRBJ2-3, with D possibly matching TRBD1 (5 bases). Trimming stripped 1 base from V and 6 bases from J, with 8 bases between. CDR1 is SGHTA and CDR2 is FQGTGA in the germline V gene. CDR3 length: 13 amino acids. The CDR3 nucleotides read TGTGCCAGCAGCTTAATGGGGCGCGATACGCAGTATTTT. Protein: CASSLMGRDTQYF.

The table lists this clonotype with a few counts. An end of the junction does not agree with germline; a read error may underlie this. CDR3 amino acids: CASSLDRPNTEVFF. CDR3 nucleotides: TGTGCCAGCAGCTTAGATCGTCCGAACACTGAAGTTTTCTTT. The chain couples TRBV11-2 to TRBJ1-1; D gene unclear. Germline V gene sequence: CDR1 SGHAT, CDR2 FQNNGV. This CDR3 region has 14 residues.

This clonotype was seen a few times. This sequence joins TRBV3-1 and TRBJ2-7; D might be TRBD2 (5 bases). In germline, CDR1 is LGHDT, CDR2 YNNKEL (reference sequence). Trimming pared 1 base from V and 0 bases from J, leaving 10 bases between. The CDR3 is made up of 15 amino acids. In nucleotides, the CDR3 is TGTGCCAGCAGCCAAGCGGCGGGCCCCTCCTACGAGCAGTACTTC. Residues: CASSQAAGPSYEQYF.

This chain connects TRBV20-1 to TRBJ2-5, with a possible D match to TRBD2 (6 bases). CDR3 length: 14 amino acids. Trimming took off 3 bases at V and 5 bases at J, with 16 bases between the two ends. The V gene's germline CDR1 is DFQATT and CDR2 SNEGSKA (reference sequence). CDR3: CSASPRERIETQYF. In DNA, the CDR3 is TGCAGTGCTAGTCCCCGGGAGAGAATTGAGACCCAGTACTTC.

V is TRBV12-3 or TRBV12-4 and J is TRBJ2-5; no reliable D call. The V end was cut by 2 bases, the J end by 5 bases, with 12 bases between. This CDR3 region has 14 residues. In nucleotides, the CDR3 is TGTGCCAGCAGTTTATTCTCGGTTGGGGAGACCCAGTACTTC. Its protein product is CASSLFSVGETQYF.

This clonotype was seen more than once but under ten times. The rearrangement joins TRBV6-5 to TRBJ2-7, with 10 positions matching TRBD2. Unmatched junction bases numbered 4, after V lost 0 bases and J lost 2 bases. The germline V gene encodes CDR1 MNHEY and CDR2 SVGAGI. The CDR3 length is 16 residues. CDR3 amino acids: CASSYSWTSGTYEQYF. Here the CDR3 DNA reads TGTGCCAGCAGTTACTCATGGACTAGCGGCACCTACGAGCAGTACTTC.

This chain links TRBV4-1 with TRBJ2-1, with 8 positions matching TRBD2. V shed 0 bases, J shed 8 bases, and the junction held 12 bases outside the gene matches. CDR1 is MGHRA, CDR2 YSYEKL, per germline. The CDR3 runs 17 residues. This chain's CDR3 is CASSQDFSGATGDEQFF. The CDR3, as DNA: TGCGCCAGCAGCCAAGATTTTAGCGGGGCCACCGGAGATGAGCAGTTCTTC.

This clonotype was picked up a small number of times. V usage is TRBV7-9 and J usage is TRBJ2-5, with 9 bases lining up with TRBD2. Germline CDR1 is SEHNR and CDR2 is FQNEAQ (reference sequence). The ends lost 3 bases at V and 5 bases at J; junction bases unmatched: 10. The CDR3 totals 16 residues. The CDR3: CASSLEGTSPMETQYF. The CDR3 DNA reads TGTGCCAGCAGCTTGGAGGGGACTAGCCCGATGGAGACCCAGTACTTC.

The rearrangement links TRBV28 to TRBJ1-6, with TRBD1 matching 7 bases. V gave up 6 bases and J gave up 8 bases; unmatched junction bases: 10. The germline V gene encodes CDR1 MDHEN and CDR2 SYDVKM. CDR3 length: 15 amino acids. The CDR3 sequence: CASSLTGRLDSPLHF. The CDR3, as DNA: TGTGCCAGCAGCCTGACAGGGAGGTTAGATTCACCCCTCCACTTT.

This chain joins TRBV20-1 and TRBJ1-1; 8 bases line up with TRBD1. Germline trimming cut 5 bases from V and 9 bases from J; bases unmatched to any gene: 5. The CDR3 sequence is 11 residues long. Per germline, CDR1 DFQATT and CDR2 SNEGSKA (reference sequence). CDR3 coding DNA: TGCAGTGCTTCACAGGGGGGGAAAGCTTTCTTT. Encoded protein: CSASQGGKAFF.

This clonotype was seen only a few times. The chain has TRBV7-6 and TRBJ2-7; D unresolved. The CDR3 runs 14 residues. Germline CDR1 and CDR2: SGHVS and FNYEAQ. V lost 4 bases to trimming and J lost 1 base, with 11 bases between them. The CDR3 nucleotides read TGTGCCAGCAGCTATACTGGTGCATCCTACGAGCAGTACTTC. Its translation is CASSYTGASYEQYF.

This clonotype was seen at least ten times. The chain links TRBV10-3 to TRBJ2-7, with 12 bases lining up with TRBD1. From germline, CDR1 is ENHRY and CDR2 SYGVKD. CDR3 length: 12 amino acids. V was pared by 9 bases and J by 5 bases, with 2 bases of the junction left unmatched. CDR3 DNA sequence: TGTGCCATGGGACAGGGGGCCGACGAGCAGTACTTC. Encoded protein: CAMGQGADEQYF.

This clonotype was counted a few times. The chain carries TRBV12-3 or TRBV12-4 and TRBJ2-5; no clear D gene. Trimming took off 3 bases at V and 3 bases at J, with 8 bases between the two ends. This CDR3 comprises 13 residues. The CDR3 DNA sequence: TGTGCCAGCAGTTTTGGTCATAAAGAGACCCAGTACTTC. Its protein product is CASSFGHKETQYF.

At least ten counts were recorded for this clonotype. CDR3: CASRPSGGAYNEQFF. The CDR3 DNA follows: TGTGCCAGCAGACCTAGCGGGGGGGCCTACAATGAGCAGTTCTTC. V is TRBV11-2 and J is TRBJ2-1, with 12 bases fitting TRBD2. The V segment lost 6 bases and the J segment 2 bases; nucleotides outside the gene matches: 2. From germline, CDR1 is SGHAT and CDR2 FQNNGV. The CDR3 spans 15 residues.

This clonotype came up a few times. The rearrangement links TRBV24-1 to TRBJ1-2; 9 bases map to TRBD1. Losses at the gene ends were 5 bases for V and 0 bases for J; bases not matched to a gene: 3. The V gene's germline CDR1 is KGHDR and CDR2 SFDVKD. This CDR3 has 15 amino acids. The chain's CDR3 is CATSVGQGTNYGYTF. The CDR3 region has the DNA TGTGCCACCAGTGTGGGACAGGGAACTAACTATGGCTACACCTTC.

In DNA, the CDR3 is TGTGCCAGCTTAGTGAGAGGGCGCGGTGAAAAACTGTTTTTT. As protein: CASLVRGRGEKLFF. The genes are TRBV2 and TRBJ1-4; D gene ambiguous. Trimming removed 8 bases from V and 7 bases from J, with 17 bases in between. This CDR3 has 14 residues. Germline V gene data show CDR1 as SNHLY and CDR2 as FYNNEI. Variable domain in full (rest from reference TRBV2 and TRBJ1-4): EPEVTQTPSHQVTQMGQEVILRCVPISNHLYFYWYRQILGQKVEFLVSFYNNEISEKSEIFDDQFSVERPDGSNFTLKIRSTKLEDSAMYFCASLVRGRGEKLFFGSGTQLSVL.